These 15 T cell receptor beta chains came from one sample sequenced in a study of radiation and T cells in renal cell carcinoma. Documented time point: baseline pretreatment blood. Treatment given: 15 Gy SBRT to primary tumor, nephrectomy 4 weeks later. Profiled with immunoSEQ multiplex PCR; TCRdb holds only in-frame clones, not every one. Of about 140,000 clones listed, approximately 87% are singletons. Source: blood, taken from a patient whose treatment included radiotherapy and nephrectomy. The source of these receptors is a woman in her 50s with renal cell carcinoma.

The V call is TRBV9, the J call TRBJ2-1, with 7 nucleotides matching TRBD2. Germline V lookup: CDR1 SGDLS, CDR2 YYNGEE. The CDR3 is made up of 14 amino acids. V was clipped by 2 bases and J by 9 bases; unmatched bases: 8. This CDR3 is CASSVGTTSGEQFF. The CDR3 DNA is TGTGCCAGCAGCGTCGGGACTACATCTGGTGAGCAGTTCTTC. The entire variable domain, with the rest obtained from reference TRBV9 and TRBJ2-1, is as follows: DSGVTQTPKHLITATGQRVTLRCSPRSGDLSVYWYQQSLDQGLQFLIQYYNGEERAKGNILERFSAQQFPDLHSELNLSSLELGDSALYFCASSVGTTSGEQFFGPGTRLTVL.

This chain joins TRBV25-1 and TRBJ2-1, with D tentatively TRBD2 (5 bases). The CDR3 runs to 14 residues. Trimming left V 6 bases short and J 7 bases short, with 16 bases between. Germline V CDR1 and CDR2: MGHDK, SYGVNS. CDR3 nucleotides: TGTGCCAGCAGCTCGAGGTCCCGAGGGAATGAGCAGTTCTTC. This translates into CASSSRSRGNEQFF. The full variable domain, with the rest looked up from reference TRBV25-1 and TRBJ2-1, is EADIYQTPRYLVIGTGKKITLECSQTMGHDKMYWYQQDPGMELHLIHYSYGVNSTEKGDLSSESTVSRIRTEHFPLTLESARPSHTSQYLCASSSRSRGNEQFFGPGTRLTVL.

V usage is TRBV7-9 and J usage is TRBJ1-4, with D unclear. In germline, CDR1 is SEHNR, CDR2 FQNEAQ (reference sequence). Trimming took 3 bases from V and 3 from J, leaving 8 bases between them. The CDR3 is 14 amino acids. The CDR3 region has the DNA TGTGCCAGCAGCTTCGGGCAGTCTAATGAAAAACTGTTTTTT. This gives the protein CASSFGQSNEKLFF.

The chain has TRBV30 and TRBJ1-2, with D uncertain. The germline V and J ends were trimmed by 2 bases and 5 bases, with 12 bases remaining between them. The germline V gene has CDR1 GTSNPN and CDR2 SVGIG (reference sequence). This CDR3 spans 13 amino acids. Here the CDR3 DNA reads TGTGCCTGGAGTTCCCCGGCGAGTTATGGCTACACCTTC. This codes for CAWSSPASYGYTF.

The chain uses TRBV5-1 and TRBJ2-7; D gene unclear. The CDR3 runs 14 residues. V was pared by 0 bases and J by 6 bases, with 13 bases between. Per the germline V gene, CDR1 is SGHRS and CDR2 is YFSETQ. The CDR3 sequence is CASSLEAAVGEQYF. The CDR3 bases are TGCGCCAGCAGCTTGGAGGCGGCGGTTGGCGAGCAGTACTTC.

This clone was detected a few times. The V gene is TRBV5-1, the J gene TRBJ2-3; possibly TRBD1 or TRBD2 for D (5 bases each). V lost 0 bases, J lost 2 bases, and 10 bases lay in between. This CDR3 is 15 amino acids long. Germline CDR1 and CDR2: SGHRS and YFSETQ. The CDR3 loop reads CASSLGGANTDTQYF. In DNA form, the CDR3 reads TGCGCCAGCAGCTTGGGAGGGGCGAACACAGATACGCAGTATTTT.

The table lists this clone with a count of one. The chain couples TRBV18 to TRBJ1-5; D is undetermined. V dropped 1 base and J dropped 6 bases, with 4 bases sitting between them. From germline, CDR1 is KGHSH and CDR2 LQKENI. The CDR3 contains 12 residues. DNA of the CDR3: TGTGCCAGCTCACCACAGGGTCAGCCCCAGCATTTT. Protein product: CASSPQGQPQHF.

V usage is TRBV5-8 and J usage is TRBJ2-7; TRBD1 or TRBD2 may be the D gene (5 bases each). CDR1 is SGHTS and CDR2 is YDEGEE in the germline V gene. V lost 6 bases, J lost 1 base, and 23 bases lay in between. This CDR3 is 17 amino acids long. The CDR3 sequence is CASKHGSGLGVSYEQYF. The DNA of the CDR3 is TGTGCCAGCAAACATGGGAGTGGATTAGGGGTATCCTACGAGCAGTACTTC.

This clone was detected ten times or more. The J gene is TRBJ1-2, the V gene TRBV7-8, with D maybe TRBD1 (5 bases). The CDR3 has 16 amino acids. Trimming removed 1 base at V and 4 bases at J, with 16 bases between. CDR1 is SGHVS, CDR2 FQNEAQ, per germline. CDR3 sequence reads: CASSLDSTGGPYGYTF. The CDR3 nucleotides are TGTGCCAGCAGCTTAGACTCTACAGGCGGCCCCTATGGCTACACCTTC.

V gene TRBV25-1 combines with J gene TRBJ2-1; the D gene is possibly TRBD2 (5 bases). V was pared by 8 bases and J by 5 bases, with 19 bases between. The CDR3 has 15 amino acids. The V gene's germline CDR1 is MGHDK and CDR2 SYGVNS. CDR3 in amino acids: CASRTGPGFHNEQFF. CDR3 DNA sequence: TGTGCCAGCCGGACTGGACCGGGTTTTCACAATGAGCAGTTCTTC.

The V and J genes are TRBV7-2 and TRBJ1-4; a possible D gene is TRBD1 (5 bases). With 5 bases removed from V and 6 bases from J, the gap between germline ends came to 13 bases. The CDR3 spans 14 residues. The germline CDR1 and CDR2 sequences are SGHTA and FQGNSA. As DNA, the CDR3 is TGTGCCAGCAGCCAGATTGGGGGTTATGAAAAACTGTTTTTT. Residues: CASSQIGGYEKLFF.

The chain is built from TRBV7-2 and TRBJ1-1; possibly TRBD1 for D (5 bases). Looked up from germline, CDR1 is SGHTA and CDR2 is FQGNSA. Trimming removed 6 bases from V and 5 bases from J, with 13 bases in between. The CDR3 runs to 13 residues. For the CDR3, the DNA is TGTGCCAGCAGTTTCGGGGGGGTAACTGAAGCTTTCTTT. Its protein is CASSFGGVTEAFF.

This clone was counted once. J is TRBJ2-1 and V is TRBV2, with TRBD2 identical over 11 bases. V shed 5 bases, J shed 9 bases, and the junction held 12 bases outside the gene matches. The CDR3 is made up of 16 amino acids. Germline-derived CDR1 and CDR2 are SNHLY and FYNNEI. The CDR3 region is CASSLSGTSGAGEQFF. In DNA, the CDR3 is TGTGCCAGCAGTTTATCCGGGACTAGCGGTGCTGGTGAGCAGTTCTTC.

The J gene is TRBJ2-7, the V gene TRBV7-2, with D unresolved. Germline lookup yields CDR1 SGHTA and CDR2 FQGNSA. The ends were cut back, 4 bases at V and 4 bases at J, with 17 bases in the middle. The CDR3 covers 15 residues. CDR3 in amino acids: CASSSQSGTEYEQYF. CDR3 nucleotides: TGTGCCAGCAGCTCACAGTCGGGCACCGAATACGAGCAGTACTTC.

The chain carries TRBV19 and TRBJ2-7, with 11 positions matching TRBD1. The CDR3 runs to 17 residues. Germline assignment: CDR1 LNHDA and CDR2 SQIVND (reference sequence). V lost 0 bases to trimming and J lost 2 bases; unmatched junction nucleotides: 6. The CDR3 loop is CASSIDHAGQGAYEQYF. The CDR3 nucleotides are TGTGCCAGTAGTATAGACCACGCGGGACAGGGGGCCTACGAGCAGTACTTC. The whole variable domain, remainder taken from reference TRBV19 and TRBJ2-7, is DGGITQSPKYLFRKEGQNVTLSCEQNLNHDAMYWYRQDPGQGLRLIYYSQIVNDFQKGDIAEGYSVSREKKESFPLTVTSAQKNPTAFYLCASSIDHAGQGAYEQYFGPGTRLTVT.